Reported below is one T cell receptor beta chain. The antigen is not known. Germline is not matched at one junction end, which may reflect a read error. The germline V gene has CDR1 SNHLY and CDR2 FYNNEI. The CDR3 is made up of 11 amino acids. The table came from immunoSEQ multiplex PCR; TCRdb's copy has only in-frame clones and leaves some out. The sample contains roughly 39,000 clones, roughly 90% of which appear only once. The data originate from a study of T cells in localized non-small cell lung cancer. Study-level points and caveats: It was uninvolved adjacent lung that showed the highest T cell clonality, exceeding tumor. Adjacent lung tissue had a median 57 of the top 100 clones found in the tumor.

J is TRBJ2-3 and V is TRBV2; 8 nucleotides align to TRBD1. The receptor's source is a woman aged 40 to 75 with stage II lung adenocarcinoma. The material sequenced was PBMCs, taken before any cancer treatment. For the CDR3, the DNA is TGTGCCAGCAGTGAAGTCCCAGGGGGCGATTTT. This codes for CASSEVPGGDF.